This T cell receptor (beta chain) was sequenced in a study of T cells after posttransplantation cyclophosphamide. Findings and caveats of the study: Recipient CMV seropositivity and CMV reactivation strongly tracked TRB clonality. Donor-recipient repertoire similarity was low at 1-2 months, rising over year one.

With respect to this clone: The target antigen is unknown.

Sequencing was performed with immunoSEQ multiplex PCR; in TCRdb, only in-frame clones are kept and a portion is missing. The profile shows roughly 23,000 clones, roughly 97% of them singletons. CDR1 and CDR2 (germline): SGHAT, FQNNGV. The CDR3 extends over 17 amino acids. V was pared by 3 bases and J by 1 base, with 11 bases of the junction left unmatched. Cells defined as naive were viable CD3+CD4+ or CD3+CD8+ and CCR7+CD45RA+CD45RO-CD95-CD27+CD28+. Peripheral blood was collected from the related graft donor on the marrow donation day. This clonotype was obtained from a man aged 45 to 65 in good health, CMV-negative, and a related stem cell transplant donor. The chain links TRBV11-2 to TRBJ1-1; 7 nucleotides agree with TRBD1. Sequencing input: naive CD4+ T cells sorted from PBMCs. DNA of the CDR3: TGTGCCAGCAGCTTTCGCCTCGAACGGACAGGGAACACTGAAGCTTTCTTT. This sequence encodes CASSFRLERTGNTEAFF.